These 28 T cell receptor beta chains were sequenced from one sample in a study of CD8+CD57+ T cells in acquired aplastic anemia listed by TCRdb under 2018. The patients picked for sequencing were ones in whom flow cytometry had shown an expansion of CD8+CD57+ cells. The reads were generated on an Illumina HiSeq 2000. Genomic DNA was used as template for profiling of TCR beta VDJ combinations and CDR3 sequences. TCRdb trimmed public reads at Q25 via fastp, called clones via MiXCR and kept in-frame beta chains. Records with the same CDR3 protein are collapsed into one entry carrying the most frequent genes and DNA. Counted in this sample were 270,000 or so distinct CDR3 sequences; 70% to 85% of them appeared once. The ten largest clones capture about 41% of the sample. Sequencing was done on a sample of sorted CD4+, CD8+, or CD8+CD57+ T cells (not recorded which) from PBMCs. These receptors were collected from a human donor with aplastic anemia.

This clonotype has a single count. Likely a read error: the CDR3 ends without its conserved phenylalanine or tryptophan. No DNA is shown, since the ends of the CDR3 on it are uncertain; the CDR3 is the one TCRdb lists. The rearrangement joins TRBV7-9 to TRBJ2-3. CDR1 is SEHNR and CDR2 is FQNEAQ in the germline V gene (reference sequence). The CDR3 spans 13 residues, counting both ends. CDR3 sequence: CASGYGRRERSDL.

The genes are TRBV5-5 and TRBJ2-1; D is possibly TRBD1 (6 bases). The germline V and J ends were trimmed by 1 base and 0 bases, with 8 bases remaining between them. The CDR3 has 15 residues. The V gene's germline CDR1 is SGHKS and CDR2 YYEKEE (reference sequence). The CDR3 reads CASSLYRDSYNEQFF. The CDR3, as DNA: TGTGCCAGCAGCTTGTACAGGGACTCCTACAATGAGCAGTTCTTC.

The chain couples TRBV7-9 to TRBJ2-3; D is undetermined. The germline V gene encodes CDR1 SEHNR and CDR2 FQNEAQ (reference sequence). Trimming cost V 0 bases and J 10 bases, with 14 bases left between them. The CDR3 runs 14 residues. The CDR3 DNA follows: TGTGCCAGCAGCTTAGCGGCCGGTCCCGAGTCGCAGTATTTT. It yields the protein CASSLAAGPESQYF.

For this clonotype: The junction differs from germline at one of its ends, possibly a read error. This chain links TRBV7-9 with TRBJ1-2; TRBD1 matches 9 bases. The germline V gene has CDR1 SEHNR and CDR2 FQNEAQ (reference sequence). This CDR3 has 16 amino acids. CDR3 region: CASSSRDRELDYAYTF. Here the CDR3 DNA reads TGTGCCAGCAGCTCACGGGACAGGGAGTTGGACTATGCCTACACCTTC. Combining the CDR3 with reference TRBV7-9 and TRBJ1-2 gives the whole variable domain DTGVSQNPRHKITKRGQNVTFRCDPISEHNRLYWYRQTLGQGPEFLTYFQNEAQLEKSRLLSDRFSAERPKGSFSTLEIQRTEQGDSAMYLCASSSRDRELDYAYTFGSGTRLTVV.

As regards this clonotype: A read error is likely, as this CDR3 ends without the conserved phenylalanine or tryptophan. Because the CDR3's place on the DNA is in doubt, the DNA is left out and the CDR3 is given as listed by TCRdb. CDR3 sequence reads: CASSLPGAADYVY. The V and J genes are TRBV7-2 and TRBJ2-2; the D call in the table, TRBD1, was not verified against the DNA. Germline values: CDR1 SGHTA, CDR2 FQGNSA. The CDR3 region is 13 residues in length, termini included.

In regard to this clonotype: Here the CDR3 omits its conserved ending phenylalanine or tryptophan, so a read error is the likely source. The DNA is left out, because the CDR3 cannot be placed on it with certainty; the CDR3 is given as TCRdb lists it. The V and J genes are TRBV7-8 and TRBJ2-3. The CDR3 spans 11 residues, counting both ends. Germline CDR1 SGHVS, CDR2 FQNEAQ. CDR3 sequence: CASSSAGGPDT.

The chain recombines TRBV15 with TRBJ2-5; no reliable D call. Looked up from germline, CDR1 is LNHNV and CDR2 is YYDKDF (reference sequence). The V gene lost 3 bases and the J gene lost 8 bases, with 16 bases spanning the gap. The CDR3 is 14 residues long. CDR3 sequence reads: CATSRGCGRDTQYF. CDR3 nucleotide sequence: TGTGCCACCAGCAGGGGCTGCGGCAGAGATACCCAGTACTTC.

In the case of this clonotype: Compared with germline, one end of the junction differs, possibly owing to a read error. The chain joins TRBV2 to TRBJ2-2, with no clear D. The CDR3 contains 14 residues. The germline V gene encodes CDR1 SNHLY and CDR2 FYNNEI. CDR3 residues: CATSRDRSIEPLFF. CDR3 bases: TGTGCCACCAGTAGGGATAGGAGTATTGAGCCGCTGTTTTTT.

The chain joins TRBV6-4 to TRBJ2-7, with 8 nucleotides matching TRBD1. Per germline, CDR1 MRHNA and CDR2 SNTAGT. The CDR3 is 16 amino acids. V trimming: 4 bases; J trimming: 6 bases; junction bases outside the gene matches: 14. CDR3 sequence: CASSGPGQANLAEQYV. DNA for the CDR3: TGTGCCAGCAGTGGACCGGGACAGGCGAACCTGGCCGAGCAGTACGTC.

The CDR3 nucleotides read TGTGCGGTTGGCGGGGGAGACACGCAGTATTTT. Protein: CAVGGGDTQYF. The chain links TRBV10-3 to TRBJ2-3; 7 positions agree with TRBD2. The CDR3 contains 11 residues. Germline V lookup: CDR1 ENHRY, CDR2 SYGVKD.

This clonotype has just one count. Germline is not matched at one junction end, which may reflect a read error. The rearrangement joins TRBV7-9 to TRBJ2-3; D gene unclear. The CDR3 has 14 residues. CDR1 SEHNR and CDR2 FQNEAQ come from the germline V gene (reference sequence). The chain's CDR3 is CASSLAEGPKETQF. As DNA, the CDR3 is TGTGCCAGCAGCTTAGCCGAAGGGCCAAAAGAGACCCAGTTT.

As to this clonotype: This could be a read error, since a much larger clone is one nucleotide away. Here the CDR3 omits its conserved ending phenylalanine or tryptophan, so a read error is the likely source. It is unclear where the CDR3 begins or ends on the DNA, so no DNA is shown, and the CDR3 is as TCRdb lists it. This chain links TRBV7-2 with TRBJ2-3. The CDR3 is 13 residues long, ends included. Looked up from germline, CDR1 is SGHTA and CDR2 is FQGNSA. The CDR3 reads CASSLAGAANTQY.

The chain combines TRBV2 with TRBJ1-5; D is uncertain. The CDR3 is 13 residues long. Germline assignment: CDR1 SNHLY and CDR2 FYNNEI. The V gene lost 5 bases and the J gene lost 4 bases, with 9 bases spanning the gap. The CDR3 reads CASSPTPNQPQHF. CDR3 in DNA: TGTGCCAGCAGTCCGACACCTAATCAGCCCCAGCATTTT. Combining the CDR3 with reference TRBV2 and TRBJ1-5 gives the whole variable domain EPEVTQTPSHQVTQMGQEVILRCVPISNHLYFYWYRQILGQKVEFLVSFYNNEISEKSEIFDDQFSVERPDGSNFTLKIRSTKLEDSAMYFCASSPTPNQPQHFGDGTRLSIL.

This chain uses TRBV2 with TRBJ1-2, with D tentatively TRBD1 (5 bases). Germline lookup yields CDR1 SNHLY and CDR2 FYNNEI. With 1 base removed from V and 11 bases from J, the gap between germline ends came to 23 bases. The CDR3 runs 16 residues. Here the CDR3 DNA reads TGTGCCAGCAGTGAAGAGGGCGGGGGAGCGTACGAGCAGTACACCTTC. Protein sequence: CASSEEGGGAYEQYTF.

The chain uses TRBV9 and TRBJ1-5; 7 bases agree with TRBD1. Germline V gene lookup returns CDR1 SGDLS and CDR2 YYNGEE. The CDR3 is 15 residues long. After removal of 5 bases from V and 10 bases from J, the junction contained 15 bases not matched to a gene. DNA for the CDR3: TGTGCCAGCAGGATAGGGGGCGCACGACATTTTCCCCAGCATTTT. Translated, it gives CASRIGGARHFPQHF.

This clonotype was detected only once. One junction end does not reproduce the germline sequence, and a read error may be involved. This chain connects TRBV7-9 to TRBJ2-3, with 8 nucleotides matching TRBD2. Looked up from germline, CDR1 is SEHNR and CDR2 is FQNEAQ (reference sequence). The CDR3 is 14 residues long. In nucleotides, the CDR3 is TGTGCCAGCAGCTTAGGTGGGGGTCGCGGGAGGAGACCCTTT. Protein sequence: CASSLGGGRGRRPF. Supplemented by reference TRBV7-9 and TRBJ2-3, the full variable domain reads DTGVSQNPRHKITKRGQNVTFRCDPISEHNRLYWYRQTLGQGPEFLTYFQNEAQLEKSRLLSDRFSAERPKGSFSTLEIQRTEQGDSAMYLCASSLGGGRGRRPFGPGTRLTVL.

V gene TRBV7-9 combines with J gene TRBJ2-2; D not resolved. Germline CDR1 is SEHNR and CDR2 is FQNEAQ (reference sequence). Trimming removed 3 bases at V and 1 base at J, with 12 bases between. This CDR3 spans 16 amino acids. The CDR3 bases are TGTGCCAGCAGCTTTCAACAGAGGCGGAACACCGGGGAGCTGTTTTTT. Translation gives CASSFQQRRNTGELFF.

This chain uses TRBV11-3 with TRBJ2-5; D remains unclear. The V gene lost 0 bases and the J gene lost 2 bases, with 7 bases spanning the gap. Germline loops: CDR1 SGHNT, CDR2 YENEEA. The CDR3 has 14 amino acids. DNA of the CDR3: TGTGCCAGCAGCTTAGATATCGAGCAAGAGACCCAGTACTTC. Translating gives CASSLDIEQETQYF.

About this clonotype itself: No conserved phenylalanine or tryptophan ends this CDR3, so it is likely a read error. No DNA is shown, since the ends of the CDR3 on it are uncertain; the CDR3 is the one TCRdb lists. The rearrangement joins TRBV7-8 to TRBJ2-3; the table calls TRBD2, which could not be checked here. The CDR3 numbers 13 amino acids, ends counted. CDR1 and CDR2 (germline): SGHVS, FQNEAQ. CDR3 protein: CASRFAGSPDTQY.

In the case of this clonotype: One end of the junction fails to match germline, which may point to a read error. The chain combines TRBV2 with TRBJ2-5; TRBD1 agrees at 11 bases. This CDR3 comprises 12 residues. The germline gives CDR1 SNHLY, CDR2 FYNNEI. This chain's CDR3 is CAGQGASVTLYF. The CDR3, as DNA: TGTGCCGGACAGGGGGCTAGCGTGACCCTGTACTTC.

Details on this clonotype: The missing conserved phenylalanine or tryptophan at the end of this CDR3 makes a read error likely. The CDR3 DNA reads TGTGCCAGCAGCCTCGCGGGAGGCCCCGATACGCAGTATATT. Translating gives CASSLAGGPDTQYI. The V and J genes are TRBV2 and TRBJ2-3; TRBD2 matches 8 bases. This CDR3 has 14 amino acids. The V gene's germline CDR1 is SNHLY and CDR2 FYNNEI. With 6 bases clipped from V and 6 bases from J, the junction kept 8 bases outside the gene matches.

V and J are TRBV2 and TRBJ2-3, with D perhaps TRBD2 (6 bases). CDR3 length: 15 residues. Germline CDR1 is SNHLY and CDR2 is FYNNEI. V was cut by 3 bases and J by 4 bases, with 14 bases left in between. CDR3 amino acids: CASSDGSREADTQYF. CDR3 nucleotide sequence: TGTGCCAGCAGTGATGGTAGTAGGGAGGCAGATACGCAGTATTTT.

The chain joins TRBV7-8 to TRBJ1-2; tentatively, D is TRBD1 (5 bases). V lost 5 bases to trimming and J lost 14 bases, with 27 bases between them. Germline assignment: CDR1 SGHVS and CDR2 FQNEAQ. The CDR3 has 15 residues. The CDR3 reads CASSAAGGVNSRYTF. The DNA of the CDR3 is TGTGCCAGCAGCGCCGCGGGAGGGGTAAACTCGCGGTATACCTTC.

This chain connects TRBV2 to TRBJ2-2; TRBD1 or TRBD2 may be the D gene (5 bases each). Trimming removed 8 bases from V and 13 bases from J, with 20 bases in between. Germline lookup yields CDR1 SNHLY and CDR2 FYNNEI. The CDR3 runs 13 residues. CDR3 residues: CASGTWGTGTLFF. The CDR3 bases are TGTGCCAGCGGGACCTGGGGCACCGGTACGCTGTTTTTT.

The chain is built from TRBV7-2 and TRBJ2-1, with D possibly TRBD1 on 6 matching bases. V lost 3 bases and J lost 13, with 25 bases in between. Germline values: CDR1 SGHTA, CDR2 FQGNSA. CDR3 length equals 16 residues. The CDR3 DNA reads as TGTGCCAGCAGCTTTCATCGAAACGGGACAACCCTTTCCCAGTTCTTC. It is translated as CASSFHRNGTTLSQFF.

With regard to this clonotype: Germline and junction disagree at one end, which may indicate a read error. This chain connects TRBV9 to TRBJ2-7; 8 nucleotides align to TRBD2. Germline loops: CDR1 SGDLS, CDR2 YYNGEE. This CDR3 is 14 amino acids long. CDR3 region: CASSFGGASCDTNF. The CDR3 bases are TGTGCCAGCAGCTTCGGGGGGGCATCTTGCGACACCAACTTC. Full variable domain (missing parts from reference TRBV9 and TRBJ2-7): DSGVTQTPKHLITATGQRVTLRCSPRSGDLSVYWYQQSLDQGLQFLIQYYNGEERAKGNILERFSAQQFPDLHSELNLSSLELGDSALYFCASSFGGASCDTNFGPGTRLTVT.

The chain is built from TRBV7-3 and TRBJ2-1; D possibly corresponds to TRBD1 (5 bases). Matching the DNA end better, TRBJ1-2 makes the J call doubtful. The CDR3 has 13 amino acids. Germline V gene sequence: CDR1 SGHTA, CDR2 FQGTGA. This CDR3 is CASSDGASHDYTF. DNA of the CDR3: TGTGCCAGCAGTGATGGGGCAAGCCATGACTACACCTTC.

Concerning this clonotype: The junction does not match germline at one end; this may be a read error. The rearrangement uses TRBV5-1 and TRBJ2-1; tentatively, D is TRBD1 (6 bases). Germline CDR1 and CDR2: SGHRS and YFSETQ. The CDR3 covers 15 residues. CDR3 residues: CASSMGAETYNGQFF. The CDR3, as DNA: TGCGCCAGCAGTATGGGGGCGGAAACCTACAATGGGCAGTTCTTC.